This T cell receptor beta chain emerged from a study of blood T cell repertoires in COVID-19 (dated by TCRdb to 2018 to 2020). About the full investigation: The collaborator samples originated in the United States, Italy and Spain and spanned the acute and convalescent phases of COVID-19. The material from the prospective study consisted of cDNA or gDNA derived from T cells, B-cell-depleted T cells, or PBMCs. Deeply sampled blood TCRbeta repertoires from subjects exposed to, actively infected with, or recovered from COVID-19 were included in the dataset. The repertoires were made available in a free public database intended to serve as a resource for research on the immune response to SARS-CoV-2. The samples were drawn from two sources: the first 160 participants of the ongoing ImmuneRACE study, and 1,200 or so subjects contributed by 6 global collaborators. The sample metadata nearly always contained a de-identified subject ID, COVID-19 status, age in years and sex. Where HLA class I and class II types were available, the types were taken from metadata supplied by the sample provider, not from assay-based typing.

Overall study outcomes, separate from this receptor: Clinical and demographic metadata were provided uncurated, with the amount varying by source and participant.

On this clone itself: It lacks a known antigen. Base qualities are not provided; no much larger clone lies one nucleotide away.

The CDR3, from cysteine to phenylalanine, totals 13 residues. The CDR3 DNA has 39 bases and is translated from base 1. The germline V gene provides CDR1 MNHEY and CDR2 SVGAGI. Trimming takes 2 bases from V and 4 bases from J, and the germline ends sit 6 bases apart. TCRbeta CDR3 regions were amplified from genomic DNA using the immunoSEQ Assay, a bias-controlled multiplex PCR. Per the original workflow: Nucleated cell counts per sample were estimated from amplification of reference gene primers within the assay. To quantify the absolute abundance of each unique TCRbeta CDR3 rearrangement, sequence reads were collapsed and filtered. For each sample, productive Simpson clonality was calculated as the square root of Simpson's diversity index over productive rearrangements. Held by TCRdb, this immuneACCESS table contains in-frame sequences only and omits some clones. Under half of the omission traces to an unresolved V gene where checked; the cause of the rest is unknown. D and trimming come from the DNA, and the V and J calls and clone size come from that table. Counted in this sample were 270,000 or so clones; roughly 86% of them appeared once. Around 10% of the sample goes to the ten largest clones.

At one collaborating source in Seattle, patients were enrolled during active infection and were followed longitudinally through the course of disease. The collaborating institutions used their own protocols to collect whole blood in K2EDTA tubes. For TCRbeta analysis, collaborators shipped samples in one of three forms: frozen whole blood, isolated PBMCs, or DNA extracted from either of those sample types. This TCR came from a woman aged 25 to 39 with COVID-19, enrolled during active disease. The V and J genes are TRBV6-5 and TRBJ2-1; the D segment cannot be called with confidence. Sequenced input: peripheral blood. The nucleotides are TGTGCCAGCAGTTACGACAAATACAATGAGCAGTTCTTC. Its translation reads: CASSYDKYNEQFF.